Listed here is a single T cell receptor beta chain. The data were obtained in a study of cytomegalovirus exposure and HLA in healthy donors. Germline CDR1 is SNHLY and CDR2 is FYNNEI. Trimming removed 2 bases from V and 0 bases from J, with 5 bases in between. This CDR3 contains 14 residues. A multiplex PCR was run with 60 Vbeta primers and 13 Jbeta primers. Measured with immunoSEQ multiplex PCR; TCRdb has only the in-frame clones, and not every one. The table includes about 140,000 clones, over 70% detected once. Sequenced sample: PBMCs. This TCR was recovered from a man aged 40-50 years in good health and CMV-seronegative. The chain uses TRBV2 and TRBJ1-5; D remains ambiguous. For the CDR3, the DNA is TGTGCCAGCAGTGAATCTTATAGCAATCAGCCCCAGCATTTT. It specifies CASSESYSNQPQHF.